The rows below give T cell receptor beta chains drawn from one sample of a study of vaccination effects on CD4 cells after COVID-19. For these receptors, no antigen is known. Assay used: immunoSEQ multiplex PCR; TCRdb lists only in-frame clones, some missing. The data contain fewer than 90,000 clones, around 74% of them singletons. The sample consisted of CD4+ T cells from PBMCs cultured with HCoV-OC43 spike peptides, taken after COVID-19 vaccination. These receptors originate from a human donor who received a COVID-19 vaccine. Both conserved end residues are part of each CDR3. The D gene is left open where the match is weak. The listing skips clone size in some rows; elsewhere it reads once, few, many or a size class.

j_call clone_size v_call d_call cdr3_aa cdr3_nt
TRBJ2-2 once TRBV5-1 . CASRPGLGTGELFF TGCGCCAGCAGACCAGGGCTGGGAACCGGGGAGCTGTTTTTT
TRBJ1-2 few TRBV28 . CASSPQYGYTF TGTGCCAGCAGTCCCCAATATGGCTACACCTTC
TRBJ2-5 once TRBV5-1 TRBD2 CASSSTSRETQYF TGCGCCAGCAGCTCGACTAGCAGGGAGACCCAGTACTTC
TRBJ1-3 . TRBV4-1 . CASSQSIYSGNTIYF TGCGCCAGCAGCCAAAGCATCTACTCTGGAAACACCATATATTTT
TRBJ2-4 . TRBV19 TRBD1 CATSRDRGGTVSQYF TGTGCAACCTCCAGGGACAGGGGAGGAACAGTGAGTCAGTACTTC
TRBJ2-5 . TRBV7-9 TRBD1 CASFPPPRGQEETQYF TGTGCCAGCTTTCCCCCGCCGAGGGGGCAGGAAGAGACCCAGTACTTC
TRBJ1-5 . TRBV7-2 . CASSLDGNQPQHF TGTGCCAGCAGCTTAGATGGGAATCAGCCCCAGCATTTT
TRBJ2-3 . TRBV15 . CATSSGGAPYTQYF TGTGCCACCAGCAGTGGGGGGGCGCCGTATACGCAGTATTTT
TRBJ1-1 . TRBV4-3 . CASSQEVPGMNTEAFF TGCGCCAGCAGCCAAGAAGTCCCGGGGATGAACACTGAAGCTTTCTTT
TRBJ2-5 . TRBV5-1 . CASSLGLQETQYF TGCGCCAGCAGCTTGGGATTACAAGAGACCCAGTACTTC
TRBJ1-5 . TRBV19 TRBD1 CASSIQGGSNQPQHF TGTGCCAGTAGTATCCAGGGGGGATCTAATCAGCCCCAGCATTTT
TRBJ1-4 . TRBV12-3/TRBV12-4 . CASSLGEKLFF TGTGCCAGCAGTTTAGGGGAAAAACTGTTTTTT
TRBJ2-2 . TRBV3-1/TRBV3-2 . CASSPFRRRDTGELFF TGTGCCAGCAGCCCTTTTCGGCGTAGGGACACCGGGGAGCTGTTTTTT
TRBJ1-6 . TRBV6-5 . CASSYYRDTYNSPLHF TGTGCCAGCAGTTACTACCGGGACACTTATAATTCACCCCTCCACTTT
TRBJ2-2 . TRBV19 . CASSAKYPRLFF TGTGCCAGTAGTGCCAAGTACCCTAGGCTGTTTTTT
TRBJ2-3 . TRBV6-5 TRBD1 CASSRDRGKNTQYF TGTGCCAGCAGCCGGGACAGGGGTAAAAATACGCAGTATTTT
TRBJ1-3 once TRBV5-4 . CASSLDRRDSGNTIYF TGTGCCAGCAGCTTGGATAGACGGGACTCTGGAAACACCATATATTTT
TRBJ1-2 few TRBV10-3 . CAPRGLGLRAYGYTF TGTGCCCCCAGGGGCCTAGGATTGCGGGCCTATGGCTACACCTTC
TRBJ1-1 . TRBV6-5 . CASSPWQGRGTEAFF TGTGCCAGCAGTCCCTGGCAGGGGAGGGGCACTGAAGCTTTCTTT
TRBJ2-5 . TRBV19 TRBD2 CATADGAGGQETQYF TGTGCCACAGCCGACGGAGCGGGGGGCCAAGAGACCCAGTACTTC
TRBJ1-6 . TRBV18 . CASSPGSDSPLHF TGTGCCAGCTCACCAGGGTCGGATTCACCCCTCCACTTT
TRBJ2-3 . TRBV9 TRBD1 CASSVTGNLRTDTQYF TGTGCCAGCAGCGTGACAGGGAATCTTCGCACAGATACGCAGTATTTT
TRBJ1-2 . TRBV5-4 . CASSSPVTGNYGYTF TGTGCCAGCAGCTCGCCCGTAACAGGCAACTATGGCTACACCTTC
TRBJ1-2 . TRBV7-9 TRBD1 CASSHADRVNSYTF TGTGCCAGCAGCCATGCCGACAGGGTTAATAGCTACACCTTC
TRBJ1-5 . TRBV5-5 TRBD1 CASSLDRGSNNQPQHF TGTGCCAGCAGCTTGGACAGGGGGAGTAACAATCAGCCCCAGCATTTT
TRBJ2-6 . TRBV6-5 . CASRILSGANVLTF TGTGCCAGCAGGATACTCTCTGGGGCCAACGTCCTGACTTTC
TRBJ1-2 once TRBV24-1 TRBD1 CATSDAGDRAYGYTF TGTGCCACCAGTGATGCCGGGGACAGAGCCTATGGCTACACCTTC
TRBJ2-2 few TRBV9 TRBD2 CASSLRSGGATGELFF TGTGCCAGCAGCCTCAGGAGCGGGGGGGCAACCGGGGAGCTGTTTTTT
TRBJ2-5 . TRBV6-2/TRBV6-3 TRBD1 CASSYRQGVDPTQYF TGTGCCAGCAGTTACCGACAGGGGGTGGACCCGACCCAGTACTTC
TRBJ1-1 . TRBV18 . CASSPFGTPGPEAFF TGTGCCAGCTCACCATTTGGCACCCCAGGGCCTGAAGCTTTCTTT
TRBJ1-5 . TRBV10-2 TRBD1 CASSGNNRGGNQPQHF TGCGCCAGCAGTGGAAATAACAGGGGAGGCAATCAGCCCCAGCATTTT
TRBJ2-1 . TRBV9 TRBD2 CASSPGTSGGAGNEQFF TGTGCCAGCAGCCCAGGGACTAGCGGGGGGGCTGGGAATGAGCAGTTCTTC
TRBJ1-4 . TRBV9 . CASSVGGSSEKLFF TGTGCCAGCAGCGTAGGTGGGAGCAGCGAAAAACTGTTTTTT
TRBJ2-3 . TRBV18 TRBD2 CASSPRPGTSGGSRKDTQYF TGTGCCAGCTCACCACGTCCCGGGACTAGCGGGGGGAGCCGCAAAGATACGCAGTATTTT
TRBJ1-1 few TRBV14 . CASSQRISRNTEAFF TGTGCCAGCAGCCAAAGAATAAGTAGGAACACTGAAGCTTTCTTT
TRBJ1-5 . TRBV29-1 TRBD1 CSVRVGPKLRGTGGGNQPQHF TGCAGCGTTAGGGTGGGGCCAAAACTCAGGGGGACAGGGGGAGGAAATCAGCCCCAGCATTTT
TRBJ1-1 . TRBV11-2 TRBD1 CASSLRPDRAGTEAFF TGTGCCAGCAGCTTACGCCCGGACAGGGCCGGCACTGAAGCTTTCTTT
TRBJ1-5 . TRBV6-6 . CASGSGNQPQHF TGTGCCAGCGGGAGTGGCAATCAGCCCCAGCATTTT
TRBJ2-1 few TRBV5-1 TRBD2 CASSLSPTSIYNEQFF TGCGCCAGCAGCTTGTCCCCGACTAGCATCTACAATGAGCAGTTCTTC
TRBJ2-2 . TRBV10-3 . CATRTGTLNTGELFF TGTGCCACTAGAACCGGGACACTTAACACCGGGGAGCTGTTTTTT
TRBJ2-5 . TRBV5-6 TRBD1 CASRARGLYEETQYF TGTGCCAGCAGAGCCAGGGGGCTCTACGAAGAGACCCAGTACTTC
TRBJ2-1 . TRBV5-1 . CASTDDSSYNEQFF TGCGCCAGCACCGACGACAGCTCCTACAATGAGCAGTTCTTC
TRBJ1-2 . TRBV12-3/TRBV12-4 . CASRAYYGYTF TGTGCCAGCAGGGCATACTATGGCTACACCTTC
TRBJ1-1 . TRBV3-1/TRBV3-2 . CASSQAGGASTEAFF TGTGCCAGCAGCCAAGCCGGAGGCGCGAGCACTGAAGCTTTCTTT
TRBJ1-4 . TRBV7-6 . CAIHLTGFANEKLFF TGTGCCATCCACCTCACAGGGTTTGCTAATGAAAAACTGTTTTTT
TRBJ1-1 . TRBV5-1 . CASSDRQNTEAFF TGCGCCAGCAGCGACAGACAGAACACTGAAGCTTTCTTT
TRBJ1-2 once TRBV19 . CASSINQQNYGYTF TGTGCCAGTAGTATTAATCAGCAGAACTATGGCTACACCTTC
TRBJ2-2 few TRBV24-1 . CATSNEGTGELFF TGTGCCACCAGTAATGAGGGAACCGGGGAGCTGTTTTTT
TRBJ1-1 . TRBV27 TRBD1 CASSDRGTEAFF TGTGCCAGCAGCGACAGGGGCACTGAAGCTTTCTTT
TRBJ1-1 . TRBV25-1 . CASRYRDLAEAFF TGTGCCAGCAGGTACAGGGATCTCGCTGAAGCTTTCTTT
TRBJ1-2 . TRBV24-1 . CATSTPGDYGYTF TGTGCCACTTCCACGCCCGGGGACTATGGCTACACCTTC
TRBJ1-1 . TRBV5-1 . CASSSTDVMNTEAFF TGCGCCAGCAGCAGCACCGACGTGATGAACACTGAAGCTTTCTTT
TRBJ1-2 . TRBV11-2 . CASSLQANYGYTF TGTGCCAGCAGCTTACAAGCTAACTATGGCTACACCTTC
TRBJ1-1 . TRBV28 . CASSLPNTEAFF TGTGCCAGCAGTCTCCCGAACACTGAAGCTTTCTTT
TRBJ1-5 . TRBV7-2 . CASSSDRIGQPQHF TGTGCCAGCAGCTCCGACAGGATCGGCCAGCCCCAGCATTTT
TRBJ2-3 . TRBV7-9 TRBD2 CASSFTSGATDTQYF TGTGCCAGCAGCTTCACTAGCGGGGCCACAGATACGCAGTATTTT
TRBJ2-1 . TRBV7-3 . CASSLTSDLEQFF TGTGCCAGCAGCTTAACTAGTGATTTGGAGCAGTTCTTC
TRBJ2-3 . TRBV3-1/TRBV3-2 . CASSASTDTQYF TGTGCCAGCAGCGCCAGCACAGATACGCAGTATTTT